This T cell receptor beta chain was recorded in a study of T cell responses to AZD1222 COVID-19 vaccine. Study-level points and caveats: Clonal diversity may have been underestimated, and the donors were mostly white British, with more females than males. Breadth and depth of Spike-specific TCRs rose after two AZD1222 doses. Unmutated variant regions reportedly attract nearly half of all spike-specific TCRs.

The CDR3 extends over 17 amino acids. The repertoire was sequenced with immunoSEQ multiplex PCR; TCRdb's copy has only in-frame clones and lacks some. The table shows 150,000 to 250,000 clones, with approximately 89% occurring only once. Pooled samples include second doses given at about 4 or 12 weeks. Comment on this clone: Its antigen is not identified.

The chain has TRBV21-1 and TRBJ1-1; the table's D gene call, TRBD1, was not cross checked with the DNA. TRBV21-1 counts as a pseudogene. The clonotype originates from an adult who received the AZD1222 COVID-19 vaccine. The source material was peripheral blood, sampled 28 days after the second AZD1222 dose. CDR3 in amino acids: CASSKGGPGQGRTEAFF. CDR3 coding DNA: TGTGCCAGCAGCAAAGGAGGCCCCGGACAGGGTAGGACTGAAGCTTTCTTT.